These 29 T cell receptor beta chains were all obtained from the same sample, sequenced in a study of blood T cell repertoires in COVID-19. TCRdb's copy holds only in-frame clones and misses some; the assay was immunoSEQ multiplex PCR. Of about 180,000 clones in the sample, about 88% were seen once. Sequences were obtained from PBMCs or T cells enriched from blood (not recorded which). These receptors were obtained from a middle-aged woman with acute COVID-19.

The V gene is TRBV4-2, the J gene TRBJ2-7; 9 bases are a match to TRBD1. Germline CDR1 LGHNA, CDR2 YNFKEQ. This CDR3 comprises 17 residues. The junction had 9 bases not matched to a gene; V was cut back by 0 bases and J by 3 bases. The CDR3 here is CASSQEGGTGTLYEQYF. CDR3 DNA sequence: TGTGCCAGCAGCCAAGAAGGTGGGACAGGGACTCTCTACGAGCAGTACTTC.

This clone appeared once. The chain couples TRBV30 to TRBJ2-5; 10 nucleotides match TRBD1. With V trimmed by 2 bases and J by 4 bases, 4 bases remained unmatched. Germline V gene data show CDR1 as GTSNPN and CDR2 as SVGIG (reference sequence). This CDR3 is built from 14 residues. The CDR3: CAWSPGQGGETQYF. The CDR3 DNA is TGTGCCTGGAGTCCTGGACAGGGGGGAGAGACCCAGTACTTC.

The chain carries TRBV7-6 and TRBJ1-6, with D perhaps TRBD1 (5 bases). CDR3 size: 14 residues. With 5 bases removed from V and 6 bases from J, the gap between germline ends came to 11 bases. Germline loops: CDR1 SGHVS, CDR2 FNYEAQ. The CDR3 DNA reads as TGTGCCAGCAGCGCGCGGGACTTTAATTCACCCCTCCACTTT. Its protein product is CASSARDFNSPLHF.

This clone was seen many times. For the CDR3, the DNA is TGTGCCAGCAGTGAGGGGGCAGAGACAGATACGCAGTATTTT. Protein sequence: CASSEGAETDTQYF. This chain uses TRBV6-1 with TRBJ2-3; D might be TRBD1 (6 bases). Germline V gene lookup returns CDR1 MNHNS and CDR2 SASEGT. This CDR3 has 14 residues. V gave up 3 bases and J gave up 3 bases, with 10 bases separating them.

J is TRBJ2-3 and V is TRBV6-5, with 8 bases matching TRBD2. V gave up 6 bases and J gave up 1 base; unmatched junction bases: 3. The CDR3 loop spans 14 amino acids. CDR1 and CDR2 from the germline V gene are MNHEY and SVGAGI. The CDR3 nucleotides read TGTGCCAGCAGGGGAGCGGGGGGCACAGATACGCAGTATTTT. Translating it yields CASRGAGGTDTQYF.

The chain joins TRBV7-9 to TRBJ2-1; 14 bases fit TRBD2. This CDR3 contains 18 residues. Germline V CDR1 and CDR2: SEHNR, FQNEAQ (reference sequence). The junction had 13 bases not matched to a gene; V was cut back by 5 bases and J by 7 bases. CDR3 nucleotide sequence: TGTGCCAGCAGCGGAAGACTAGCGGGGGGGACCGAGGGGAATGAGCAGTTCTTC. This sequence encodes CASSGRLAGGTEGNEQFF. The full variable domain, its missing parts supplied by reference TRBV7-9 and TRBJ2-1, is DTGVSQNPRHKITKRGQNVTFRCDPISEHNRLYWYRQTLGQGPEFLTYFQNEAQLEKSRLLSDRFSAERPKGSFSTLEIQRTEQGDSAMYLCASSGRLAGGTEGNEQFFGPGTRLTVL.

The CDR3 is CASSLTGIYKQYF. DNA of the CDR3: TGTGCCAGCAGTTTGACAGGGATTTACAAGCAGTACTTC. The gene calls are TRBV28 and TRBJ2-7; 7 nucleotides line up with TRBD1. CDR1 is MDHEN and CDR2 is SYDVKM in the germline V gene. V gave up 3 bases and J gave up 8 bases; unmatched junction bases: 7. The CDR3 runs to 13 residues.

This chain uses TRBV12-3 or TRBV12-4 with TRBJ2-7; D possibly corresponds to TRBD1 (6 bases). Trimming left V 5 bases short and J 5 bases short, with 10 bases between. The CDR3 is 12 residues long. CDR3 region: CASSRDNHEQYF. CDR3 bases: TGTGCCAGCAGTCGGGACAATCACGAGCAGTACTTC.

This rearrangement joins TRBV6-5 to TRBJ2-1; possible D gene TRBD2, 7 bases. The CDR3 is made up of 15 amino acids. Germline V gene sequence: CDR1 MNHEY, CDR2 SVGAGI. With 7 bases removed from V and 2 bases from J, the gap between germline ends came to 15 bases. This CDR3 reads CASTLGEGAYNEQFF. The CDR3 nucleotides are TGTGCCAGCACCCTGGGGGAGGGGGCCTACAATGAGCAGTTCTTC.

This clone was seen a handful of times. V is TRBV7-9 and J is TRBJ1-4; tentative D call: TRBD1 (6 bases). V lost 3 bases to trimming and J lost 8 bases, with 7 bases between them. Per the germline V gene, CDR1 is SEHNR and CDR2 is FQNEAQ (reference sequence). The CDR3 contains 12 residues. CDR3 DNA: TGTGCCAGCAGCTTGGACAGAGAAAAACTGTTTTTT. Amino acid sequence: CASSLDREKLFF.

The chain joins TRBV14 to TRBJ1-4; 10 bases map to TRBD1. V shed 3 bases, J shed 4 bases, and the junction held 5 bases outside the gene matches. This CDR3 is built from 16 residues. CDR1 SGHDN and CDR2 FVKESK come from the germline V gene. The DNA for the CDR3 is TGTGCCAGCAGCCAGCGGACAGGGGGGAATAATGAAAAACTGTTTTTT. Its translation is CASSQRTGGNNEKLFF.

The chain combines TRBV2 with TRBJ2-3; TRBD2 matches 9 bases. With V trimmed by 9 bases and J by 0 bases, 10 bases remained unmatched. Germline V CDR1 and CDR2: SNHLY, FYNNEI. The CDR3 runs to 16 residues. CDR3 protein: CARGERGATSTDTQYF. The CDR3 region has the DNA TGTGCCAGAGGGGAGCGGGGGGCTACTAGCACAGATACGCAGTATTTT.

J is TRBJ2-3 and V is TRBV7-9; TRBD2 agrees at 7 bases. V lost 3 bases to trimming and J lost 2 bases; unmatched junction nucleotides: 8. Per the germline V gene, CDR1 is SEHNR and CDR2 is FQNEAQ (reference sequence). This CDR3 contains 16 residues. The CDR3 region is CASSFLASGNTDTQYF. The DNA for the CDR3 is TGTGCCAGCAGCTTTCTGGCTAGCGGTAACACAGATACGCAGTATTTT. Based on the CDR3 plus reference TRBV7-9 and TRBJ2-3, the full variable domain is DTGVSQNPRHKITKRGQNVTFRCDPISEHNRLYWYRQTLGQGPEFLTYFQNEAQLEKSRLLSDRFSAERPKGSFSTLEIQRTEQGDSAMYLCASSFLASGNTDTQYFGPGTRLTVL.

The chain carries TRBV18 and TRBJ2-7; 12 bases line up with TRBD2. The V segment lost 3 bases and the J segment 6 bases; nucleotides outside the gene matches: 3. Per germline, CDR1 KGHSH and CDR2 LQKENI. CDR3 length: 14 residues. The CDR3, as DNA: TGTGCCAGCTCACCCGGGACTAGCGGGCTCGAGCAGTACTTC. It yields the protein CASSPGTSGLEQYF.

The V gene is TRBV4-2, the J gene TRBJ2-7, with 7 bases fitting TRBD1. The CDR3 contains 14 residues. The V gene's germline CDR1 is LGHNA and CDR2 YNFKEQ. The J segment lost 2 bases and the V segment lost 5 bases, leaving 6 bases of the junction unmatched. The CDR3 DNA is TGTGCCAGCAGCGCATACAGGGGACCCTACGAGCAGTACTTC. Translation gives CASSAYRGPYEQYF.

The sample holds one count of this clone. The V and J genes are TRBV18 and TRBJ1-3, with D hard to call. Trimming removed 1 base from V and 2 bases from J, with 12 bases in between. This CDR3 is 16 amino acids long. Germline CDR1 and CDR2: KGHSH and LQKENI. The CDR3 spells CASSPRFESAGNTIYF. CDR3 coding DNA: TGTGCCAGCTCACCACGGTTCGAGTCTGCTGGAAACACCATATATTTT.

The V call is TRBV30, the J call TRBJ2-1; 10 bases line up with TRBD1. The V and J ends lost 4 bases and 10 bases, in that order; junction bases with no gene match: 7. This CDR3 is built from 13 residues. CDR1 is GTSNPN and CDR2 is SVGIG in the germline V gene (reference sequence). CDR3 loop: CAWNPGQGQEQFF. CDR3 in DNA: TGTGCCTGGAACCCGGGACAGGGGCAGGAGCAGTTCTTC. The full variable domain, rest sourced from reference TRBV30 and TRBJ2-1, is SQTIHQWPATLVQPVGSPLSLECTVEGTSNPNLYWYRQAAGRGLQLLFYSVGIGQISSEVPQNLSASRPQDRQFILSSKKLLLSDSGFYLCAWNPGQGQEQFFGPGTRLTVL.

The V call is TRBV28, the J call TRBJ2-7, with TRBD2 identical over 12 bases. Germline-derived CDR1 and CDR2 are MDHEN and SYDVKM. J gave up 5 bases and V 6 bases, and 14 bases lay outside the gene matches. The CDR3 sequence is 17 residues long. CDR3 coding DNA: TGTGCCAGCAGCGGACTAGCGGGGTACCCTGGGGGCCACGAGCAGTACTTC. This encodes CASSGLAGYPGGHEQYF.

This clone was seen once. V is TRBV5-1 and J is TRBJ1-2; tentatively, D is TRBD1 (6 bases). The CDR3 is 13 residues long. The germline V gene has CDR1 SGHRS and CDR2 YFSETQ. V lost 0 bases and J 7 bases, leaving 10 bases between the germline ends. CDR3 nucleotides: TGCGCCAGCAGCTTGGGACAGGAGGCTGGCTACACCTTC. This gives the protein CASSLGQEAGYTF. The entire variable domain, with the rest obtained from reference TRBV5-1 and TRBJ1-2, is as follows: KAGVTQTPRYLIKTRGQQVTLSCSPISGHRSVSWYQQTPGQGLQFLFEYFSETQRNKGNFPGRFSGRQFSNSRSEMNVSTLELGDSALYLCASSLGQEAGYTFGSGTRLTVV.

This clone was observed a single time. The DNA of the CDR3 is TGTGCCAGTAGTATCTCCGGACAGAGCCGTAATGAAAAACTGTTTTTT. Translated, it gives CASSISGQSRNEKLFF. This chain links TRBV19 with TRBJ1-4, with D possibly matching TRBD1 (6 bases). The CDR3 length is 16 residues. V lost 3 bases, J lost 4 bases, and 15 bases lay in between. From germline, CDR1 is LNHDA and CDR2 SQIVND (reference sequence).

The chain carries TRBV10-3 and TRBJ1-2; D is perhaps TRBD1 (5 bases). The CDR3 consists of 14 residues. Between the trimmed V and J ends, which lost 2 bases and 6 bases, there was a span of 13 bases. CDR1 ENHRY and CDR2 SYGVKD come from the germline V gene. Written as DNA, the CDR3 is TGTGCCATCAGTGAGGGGGGGACTCTGGATGGCTACACCTTC. The encoded protein is CAISEGGTLDGYTF.

This clone was found once. The rearrangement uses TRBV3-1 (or the pseudogene TRBV3-2) and TRBJ2-7, with 7 bases lining up with TRBD2. Looked up from germline, CDR1 is LGHDT and CDR2 is YNNKEL (reference sequence). The CDR3 is made up of 14 amino acids. Germline trimming cut 6 bases from V and 3 bases from J; bases unmatched to any gene: 8. The chain's CDR3 is CASSRGTTIYEQYF. The CDR3 nucleotides read TGTGCCAGCAGTCGAGGGACTACGATCTACGAGCAGTACTTC.

This sequence joins TRBV19 and TRBJ1-3; 11 positions match TRBD1. CDR3 length: 16 amino acids. Germline CDR1 is LNHDA and CDR2 is SQIVND (reference sequence). The trim removed 5 bases at V and 2 bases at J, leaving 5 bases unmatched. CDR3 DNA sequence: TGTGCCAGTAGTCCCCAGGGACAGGGGGCTGGAAACACCATATATTTT. Amino acid sequence: CASSPQGQGAGNTIYF.

This rearrangement joins TRBV19 to TRBJ1-4; possible D gene TRBD1, 6 bases. V lost 6 bases and J 7 bases, leaving 21 bases between the germline ends. The CDR3 has 16 residues. Germline V lookup: CDR1 LNHDA, CDR2 SQIVND (reference sequence). DNA of the CDR3: TGTGCCAGTAGCTCCCATCAGGGGCAAGTAGGTGAAAAACTGTTTTTT. Amino acids: CASSSHQGQVGEKLFF.

This clone has only one observation. J is TRBJ1-1 and V is TRBV4-2, with D perhaps TRBD1 (6 bases). Germline CDR1 LGHNA, CDR2 YNFKEQ. The length of the CDR3 is 15 residues. With 1 base removed from V and 2 bases from J, the gap between germline ends came to 11 bases. For the CDR3, the DNA is TGTGCCAGCAGCCAAGTGGGGGCCGGCAACACTGAAGCTTTCTTT. Its translation is CASSQVGAGNTEAFF.

CDR3 nucleotide sequence: TGCGCCAGCAGCCAAGATTTAGGTTGGAGGTCGGACAGGGGGCTCCCAAAGACCCAGTACTTC. Residues: CASSQDLGWRSDRGLPKTQYF. This chain joins TRBV4-3 and TRBJ2-5; the match to TRBD1 covers 11 bases. V dropped 0 bases and J dropped 6; count of bases not matched to a gene: 21. Germline CDR1 and CDR2: LGHNA and YSLEER. The CDR3 has 21 amino acids.

The chain carries TRBV20-1 and TRBJ2-1; D gene uncertain. V gave up 2 bases and J gave up 7 bases, with 6 bases separating them. There are 11 residues in the CDR3. The germline CDR1 and CDR2 sequences are DFQATT and SNEGSKA (reference sequence). DNA for the CDR3: TGCAGTGCTAGATTAGAGAATGAGCAGTTCTTC. This codes for CSARLENEQFF.

This chain joins TRBV4-1 and TRBJ1-5, with D maybe TRBD1 (6 bases). Germline CDR1 is MGHRA and CDR2 is YSYEKL. The CDR3 is 16 amino acids. The V end was cut by 3 bases, the J end by 0 bases, with 12 bases between. This CDR3 is CASSQGPGHSNQPQHF. In nucleotides, the CDR3 is TGCGCCAGCAGCCAGGGGCCGGGACATAGCAATCAGCCCCAGCATTTT.

The rearrangement links TRBV6-1 to TRBJ2-7; TRBD1 matches at 8 bases. Germline loops: CDR1 MNHNS, CDR2 SASEGT. CDR3 length equals 15 residues. Germline trimming cut 0 bases from V and 5 bases from J; bases unmatched to any gene: 6. The CDR3 bases are TGTGCCAGCAGTGAAGCGCGGACAGGGAGGAACGAGCAGTACTTC. It codes for CASSEARTGRNEQYF.